The 17 T cell receptor beta chains listed next were all sequenced from one sample in a study of blood T cell repertoires in COVID-19. Libraries were prepared by immunoSEQ multiplex PCR; TCRdb keeps only in-frame clonotypes and omits some of them. In the table there are under 250,000 clones, nearly 90% of which are singletons. Sequencing was performed on peripheral blood. The receptors derive from a man younger than 30 with active or convalescent COVID-19.

V usage is TRBV7-8 and J usage is TRBJ1-6; a possible D gene is TRBD1 (5 bases). Germline V gene lookup returns CDR1 SGHVS and CDR2 FQNEAQ. This CDR3 has 15 amino acids. The V end lost 2 bases, the J end lost 11 bases, and 16 bases lay between the germline ends. CDR3 region: CASSLLQGSSAPLHF. In DNA, the CDR3 is TGTGCCAGCAGCTTATTGCAGGGCTCTTCTGCACCCCTCCACTTT.

To note about this clone: Other DNA sequences in this specimen translate into the identical CDR3. V usage is TRBV4-3 and J usage is TRBJ2-7; perhaps TRBD2 as D (6 bases). V was pared by 0 bases and J by 3 bases, with 6 bases between. The CDR3 extends over 13 amino acids. The germline CDR1 and CDR2 sequences are LGHNA and YSLEER. The CDR3 coding sequence is TGCGCCAGCAGCCAAGAGGAGGGCTACGAGCAGTACTTC. Protein product: CASSQEEGYEQYF.

V and J are TRBV11-2 and TRBJ2-5; D ambiguous. This CDR3 is built from 12 residues. From germline, CDR1 is SGHAT and CDR2 FQNNGV. V was clipped by 5 bases and J by 0 bases, with 4 bases between them. The chain's CDR3 is CASSPYQETQYF. The CDR3 coding sequence is TGTGCCAGCAGCCCGTACCAAGAGACCCAGTACTTC.

V and J are TRBV6-5 and TRBJ1-6, with TRBD1 matching over 7 bases. The trim removed 9 bases at V and 6 bases at J, leaving 5 bases unmatched. This CDR3 is built from 13 residues. CDR1 MNHEY and CDR2 SVGAGI come from the germline V gene. Here the CDR3 reads CASTGQANSPLHF. The CDR3 DNA is TGTGCCAGTACAGGACAGGCTAATTCACCCCTCCACTTT.

V is TRBV24-1 and J is TRBJ2-1; 9 bases line up with TRBD2. The J segment lost 7 bases and the V segment lost 1 base, leaving 7 bases of the junction unmatched. Germline V CDR1 and CDR2: KGHDR, SFDVKD. The CDR3 is made up of 16 amino acids. CDR3 amino acids: CATSDFVTSGKNEQFF. In DNA, the CDR3 is TGTGCCACCAGTGATTTCGTGACTAGCGGTAAAAATGAGCAGTTCTTC.

V gene TRBV5-1 combines with J gene TRBJ1-1; TRBD1 matches 9 bases. CDR1 and CDR2 (germline): SGHRS, YFSETQ. V was pared by 4 bases and J by 1 base, with 2 bases of the junction left unmatched. The CDR3 totals 14 residues. The CDR3 reads CASSGTGQNTEAFF. The CDR3 DNA is TGCGCCAGCAGCGGGACAGGGCAGAACACTGAAGCTTTCTTT.

This chain joins TRBV9 and TRBJ1-1, with D uncertain. Germline lookup yields CDR1 SGDLS and CDR2 YYNGEE. Deletions cut 3 bases from V and 3 bases from J, with 6 bases between. The CDR3 length is 12 residues. CDR3 region: CASSADYTEAFF. The CDR3 DNA is TGTGCCAGCAGCGCGGACTACACTGAAGCTTTCTTT.

The rearrangement joins TRBV27 to TRBJ2-7; D is unclear. Germline V gene lookup returns CDR1 MNHEY and CDR2 SMNVEV (reference sequence). With 4 bases removed from V and 3 bases from J, the gap between germline ends came to 4 bases. The CDR3 is made up of 11 amino acids. CDR3 coding DNA: TGTGCCAGCAGTTCTATCTACGAGCAGTACTTC. It yields the protein CASSSIYEQYF.

This clone has a single count. The chain couples TRBV6-2 or TRBV6-3 to TRBJ2-2; possible D gene TRBD1, 5 bases. The germline V and J ends were trimmed by 2 bases and 6 bases, with 19 bases remaining between them. The CDR3 sequence is 17 residues long. From germline, CDR1 is MNHEY and CDR2 SVGEGT. CDR3 nucleotide sequence: TGTGCCAGCAGTTACCTACAAAACCCAGGGCTTGCCGGGGAGCTGTTTTTT. Encoded protein: CASSYLQNPGLAGELFF.

CDR3 coding DNA: TGTGCCAGCAGTTTTTTGTCAGGATCCACCTACACCTTC. This translates into CASSFLSGSTYTF. V and J are TRBV27 and TRBJ1-2; no firm D call. Trimming removed 3 bases from V and 10 bases from J, with 15 bases in between. Germline assignment: CDR1 MNHEY and CDR2 SMNVEV (reference sequence). The CDR3 totals 13 residues.

The sample holds a few counts of this clone. For the CDR3, the DNA is TGTGCCAGCAGCTTATCTCGGCGCGGGACAGGGGAAGTGGCTAGCAATCAGCCCCAGCATTTT. This gives the protein CASSLSRRGTGEVASNQPQHF. The J gene is TRBJ1-5, the V gene TRBV7-8, with 10 bases lining up with TRBD1. Germline trimming cut 2 bases from V and 0 bases from J; bases unmatched to any gene: 16. The germline V gene has CDR1 SGHVS and CDR2 FQNEAQ. The CDR3 is 21 amino acids.

The J gene is TRBJ1-2, the V gene TRBV11-2, with TRBD1 identical over 7 bases. CDR3 size: 14 residues. J lost 5 bases, V lost 5 bases, and 8 bases had no gene match. Germline V CDR1 and CDR2: SGHAT, FQNNGV. The CDR3: CASSGTAFPYGYTF. The CDR3 DNA follows: TGTGCCAGCAGCGGGACAGCCTTTCCTTATGGCTACACCTTC.

This clone was detected a few times. The chain is built from TRBV2 and TRBJ1-5, with D hard to call. With 5 bases removed from V and 1 base from J, the gap between germline ends came to 12 bases. There are 15 residues in the CDR3. Germline lookup yields CDR1 SNHLY and CDR2 FYNNEI. The CDR3 DNA reads TGTGCCAGCAGTCCGGACGGAGGGAGCAATCAGCCCCAGCATTTT. Residues: CASSPDGGSNQPQHF.

The J gene is TRBJ2-7, the V gene TRBV29-1; 8 nucleotides agree with TRBD2. CDR3 length equals 13 residues. J lost 4 bases, V lost 7 bases, and 9 bases had no gene match. Germline loops: CDR1 SQVTM, CDR2 ANQGSEA. The CDR3 DNA follows: TGCAGCGCCGGGGGGGGAGAAGATTACGAGCAGTACTTC. Its translation: CSAGGGEDYEQYF.

The chain links TRBV5-6 to TRBJ1-6; 7 positions match TRBD1. This CDR3 has 15 amino acids. The germline gives CDR1 SGHDT, CDR2 YYEEEE. The V and J ends lost 4 bases and 6 bases, in that order; junction bases with no gene match: 7. This chain's CDR3 is CASSPRQGGNSPLHF. CDR3 sequence (DNA): TGTGCCAGCAGCCCAAGACAGGGCGGTAATTCACCCCTCCACTTT.

The chain joins TRBV7-3 to TRBJ1-1; TRBD1 matches 7 bases. Trimming took 1 base from V and 5 from J; bases not matched to a gene: 4. Germline CDR1 and CDR2: SGHTA and FQGTGA. The CDR3 runs to 14 residues. This CDR3 reads CASSLNRGSTEAFF. The DNA of the CDR3 is TGTGCCAGCAGCTTAAACAGGGGATCAACTGAAGCTTTCTTT.

The CDR3 reads CASNQGTSYEQYF. The CDR3 DNA sequence: TGTGCCAGCAACCAGGGGACCTCCTACGAGCAGTACTTC. The rearrangement joins TRBV5-6 to TRBJ2-7, with D possibly matching TRBD1 (6 bases). V lost 6 bases, J lost 0 bases, and 10 bases lay in between. Per the germline V gene, CDR1 is SGHDT and CDR2 is YYEEEE. The CDR3 has 13 residues.